This T cell receptor beta chain was documented in a study of technical replicates of blood from four donors. Comment on this clone: One end of the junction is discordant with germline, which a read error may explain.

Using immunoSEQ multiplex PCR, the repertoire was profiled, and TCRdb retains in-frame clones only, with some absent. The data hold tens of thousands of clones, with around 88% observed a single time. Germline CDR1 is KGHSH and CDR2 is LQKENI. The CDR3 totals 12 residues. The sequencing input was PBMCs. The TCR was taken from a human donor in good health. Some clones in this sample may be carry-over from other donors' samples. The chain uses TRBV18 and TRBJ2-1, with 8 bases lining up with TRBD2. The chain's CDR3 is CASSPRVAGLVF. The CDR3 nucleotides are TGTGCCAGCTCACCACGGGTAGCGGGGTTGGTCTTC.